The rows below give T cell receptor beta chains drawn from one sample of a study of cytomegalovirus exposure and HLA in healthy donors. Produced via immunoSEQ multiplex PCR; TCRdb's table is partial and in-frame only. The sample includes about 130,000 clones, 60% to 80% of them seen just once. The material sequenced was PBMCs. The receptors shown here come from a man aged 45-60 years in good health and CMV-seronegative. Both conserved end residues are part of each CDR3. Rows give clone size only sometimes, using once, few, many, or a class for an expanded clone.

clone_size: -
j_call: TRBJ2-3
v_call: TRBV10-2
cdr3_aa: CASTSERVLTDTQYF

clone_size: -
j_call: TRBJ2-7
v_call: TRBV20-1
cdr3_aa: CSAREGDEQYF

clone_size: -
j_call: TRBJ2-1
v_call: TRBV27
cdr3_aa: CASRLLAGGPLSRDEQFF

clone_size: few
j_call: TRBJ2-3
v_call: TRBV7-9
cdr3_aa: CACAGDTDTQYF

clone_size: -
j_call: TRBJ2-6
v_call: TRBV9
cdr3_aa: CASSVRTGPGANVLTF

clone_size: -
j_call: TRBJ2-7
v_call: TRBV5-1
cdr3_aa: CASSGGRGYEQYF

clone_size: -
j_call: TRBJ2-5
v_call: TRBV5-4
cdr3_aa: CASSLEGLAGETQYF

clone_size: -
j_call: TRBJ1-2
v_call: TRBV28
cdr3_aa: CASSPQGAGYTF

clone_size: -
j_call: TRBJ2-5
v_call: TRBV5-1
cdr3_aa: CASGLDSQYQETQYF

clone_size: -
j_call: TRBJ1-5
v_call: TRBV7-8
cdr3_aa: CASSLAGDRASFSNQPQHF

clone_size: -
j_call: TRBJ1-2
v_call: TRBV6-5
cdr3_aa: CASSYPGQGYYGYTF

clone_size: -
j_call: TRBJ2-1
v_call: TRBV5-1
cdr3_aa: CASSLVPSMAGDPNEQFF

clone_size: few
j_call: TRBJ2-5
v_call: TRBV2
cdr3_aa: CASRGQLETQYF

clone_size: once
j_call: TRBJ2-4
v_call: TRBV10-2
cdr3_aa: CASSESGTTNIQYF

clone_size: -
j_call: TRBJ2-1
v_call: TRBV6-1
cdr3_aa: CASRTQYNEQFF

clone_size: -
j_call: TRBJ2-7
v_call: TRBV20-1
cdr3_aa: CSARRGYEQYF

clone_size: -
j_call: TRBJ2-2
v_call: TRBV4-1
cdr3_aa: CASSPWDYTGELFF

clone_size: few
j_call: TRBJ2-3
v_call: TRBV6-1
cdr3_aa: CASSRRGGRTDTQYF

clone_size: -
j_call: TRBJ2-7
v_call: TRBV18
cdr3_aa: CASSPSTGADEQYF

clone_size: once
j_call: TRBJ2-3
v_call: TRBV5-1
cdr3_aa: CASSPGPSGRALTDTQYF

clone_size: -
j_call: TRBJ2-1
v_call: TRBV28
cdr3_aa: CASSLRRSAYNEQFF

clone_size: -
j_call: TRBJ2-3
v_call: TRBV29-1
cdr3_aa: CSATHTDTQYF

clone_size: -
j_call: TRBJ2-1
v_call: TRBV29-1
cdr3_aa: CSVAGESHNEQFF

clone_size: -
j_call: TRBJ1-5
v_call: TRBV11-2
cdr3_aa: CASSFPLGAISNQPQHF

clone_size: few
j_call: TRBJ2-7
v_call: TRBV28
cdr3_aa: CALGARPYEQYF

clone_size: few
j_call: TRBJ1-1
v_call: TRBV7-2
cdr3_aa: CASSLAQNTEAFF

clone_size: -
j_call: TRBJ1-6
v_call: TRBV6-5
cdr3_aa: CASSLAGQNSPLHF

clone_size: -
j_call: TRBJ2-1
v_call: TRBV5-1
cdr3_aa: CASSQTGNEQFF

clone_size: -
j_call: TRBJ2-7
v_call: TRBV4-1
cdr3_aa: CASSQDAGVYEQYF

clone_size: -
j_call: TRBJ2-1
v_call: TRBV10-2
cdr3_aa: CASRVRTSGSRNEQFF

clone_size: -
j_call: TRBJ2-5
v_call: TRBV14
cdr3_aa: CASSRRTGKETQYF

clone_size: -
j_call: TRBJ2-2
v_call: TRBV28
cdr3_aa: CASSSIRELFF

clone_size: few
j_call: TRBJ2-3
v_call: TRBV13
cdr3_aa: CASSPKLDTGTQYF

clone_size: -
j_call: TRBJ1-1
v_call: TRBV10-3
cdr3_aa: CAISPKTGGNTEAFF

clone_size: -
j_call: TRBJ2-1
v_call: TRBV10-3
cdr3_aa: CAISEIAGDEFF

clone_size: -
j_call: TRBJ2-7
v_call: TRBV27
cdr3_aa: CASSLSPGQGTHEQYF

clone_size: -
j_call: TRBJ2-3
v_call: TRBV7-3
cdr3_aa: CASSFRQNTDTQYF

clone_size: few
j_call: TRBJ2-2
v_call: TRBV9
cdr3_aa: CASARDGHWGGTGELFF

clone_size: -
j_call: TRBJ2-7
v_call: TRBV25-1
cdr3_aa: CASRAGGRAAEQYF

clone_size: few
j_call: TRBJ1-4
v_call: TRBV5-3
cdr3_aa: CARSPKGRGRTSLRFF

clone_size: -
j_call: TRBJ1-2
v_call: TRBV10-3
cdr3_aa: CAISEWGGDGYTF

clone_size: -
j_call: TRBJ1-2
v_call: TRBV15
cdr3_aa: CATSPGQDYGYTF

clone_size: -
j_call: TRBJ2-1
v_call: TRBV5-4
cdr3_aa: CASSSPRAGNEQFF

clone_size: -
j_call: TRBJ1-1
v_call: TRBV5-1
cdr3_aa: CASSLWGQGTEAFF